This TCR beta chain is drawn from a study of long-term antiretroviral therapy in people with HIV. Researchers report immunoSEQ v3.0 was run at survey level. Only in-frame clones appear in the TCRdb table, and some are missing; sequencing was by immunoSEQ multiplex PCR. The sample holds over 25,000 clones, approximately 96% seen once. Germline CDR1 reads GTSNPN; CDR2 reads SVGIG (reference sequence). The CDR3 is 12 residues long. The V and J ends lost 3 bases and 4 bases respectively, with 10 bases between them. The sequenced sample was unsorted PBMCs, obtained approximately 6.6 years after starting antiretroviral therapy. This clonotype was sampled from a man aged 25 to 40 with HIV. V gene TRBV30 combines with J gene TRBJ2-7; D is undetermined. CDR3 in DNA: TGTGCCTGGAGCGACCCAGGATACGAGCAGTACTTC. This translates into CAWSDPGYEQYF.